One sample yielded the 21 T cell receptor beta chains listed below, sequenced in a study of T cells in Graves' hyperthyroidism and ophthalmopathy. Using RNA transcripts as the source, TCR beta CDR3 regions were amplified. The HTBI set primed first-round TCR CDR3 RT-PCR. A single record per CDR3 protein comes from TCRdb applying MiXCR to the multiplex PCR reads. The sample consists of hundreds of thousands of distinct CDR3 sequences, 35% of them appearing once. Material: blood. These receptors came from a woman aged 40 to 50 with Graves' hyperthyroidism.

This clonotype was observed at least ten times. The CDR3, as DNA: TGCAGTGCTAGAGAAACAGGGGGCGGGCAGCCCCAGCATTTT. Amino acid sequence: CSARETGGGQPQHF. The V call is TRBV20-1, the J call TRBJ1-5; 9 bases fit TRBD1. Looked up from germline, CDR1 is DFQATT and CDR2 is SNEGSKA (reference sequence). This CDR3 contains 14 residues. The junction had 4 bases not matched to a gene; V was cut back by 0 bases and J by 7 bases.

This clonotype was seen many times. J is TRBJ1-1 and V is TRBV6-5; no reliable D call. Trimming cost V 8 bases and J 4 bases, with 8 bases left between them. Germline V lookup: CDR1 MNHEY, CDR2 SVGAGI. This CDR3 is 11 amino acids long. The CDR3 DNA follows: TGTGCCAGCCGAAGAAGCACTGAAGCTTTCTTT. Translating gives CASRRSTEAFF.

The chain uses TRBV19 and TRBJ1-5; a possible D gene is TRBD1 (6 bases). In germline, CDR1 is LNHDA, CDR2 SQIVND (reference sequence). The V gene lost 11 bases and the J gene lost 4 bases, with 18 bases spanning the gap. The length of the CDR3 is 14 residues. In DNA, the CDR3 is TGTGCCGGGGGCGGGCCAACAGGGAATCAGCCCCAGCATTTT. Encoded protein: CAGGGPTGNQPQHF. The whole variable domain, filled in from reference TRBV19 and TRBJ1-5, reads DGGITQSPKYLFRKEGQNVTLSCEQNLNHDAMYWYRQDPGQGLRLIYYSQIVNDFQKGDIAEGYSVSREKKESFPLTVTSAQKNPTAFYLCAGGGPTGNQPQHFGDGTRLSIL.

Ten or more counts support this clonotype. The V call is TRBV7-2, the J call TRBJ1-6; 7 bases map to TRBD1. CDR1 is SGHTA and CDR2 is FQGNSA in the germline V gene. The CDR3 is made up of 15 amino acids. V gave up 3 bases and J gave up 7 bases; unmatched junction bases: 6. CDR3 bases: TGTGCCAGCAGCTTTAGCTCAGGGGGAAATTCACCCCTCCACTTT. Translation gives CASSFSSGGNSPLHF.

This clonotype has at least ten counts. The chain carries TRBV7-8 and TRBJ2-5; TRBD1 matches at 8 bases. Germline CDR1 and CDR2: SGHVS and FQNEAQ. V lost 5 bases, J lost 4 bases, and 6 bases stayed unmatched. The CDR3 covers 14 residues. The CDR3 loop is CASSGQGATETQYF. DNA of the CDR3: TGTGCCAGCAGCGGGCAGGGGGCGACAGAGACCCAGTACTTC.

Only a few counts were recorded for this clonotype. The CDR3 region is CASSYLGVGAVGQETQYF. CDR3 in DNA: TGTGCCAGCAGTTATTTAGGGGTAGGGGCGGTCGGGCAAGAGACCCAGTACTTC. The chain couples TRBV6-6 to TRBJ2-5; weak D call: TRBD1 (5 bases). This CDR3 region has 18 residues. Germline CDR1 reads MNHNY; CDR2 reads SVGAGI (reference sequence). V shed 3 bases and J shed 2 bases, with 22 bases lying between them.

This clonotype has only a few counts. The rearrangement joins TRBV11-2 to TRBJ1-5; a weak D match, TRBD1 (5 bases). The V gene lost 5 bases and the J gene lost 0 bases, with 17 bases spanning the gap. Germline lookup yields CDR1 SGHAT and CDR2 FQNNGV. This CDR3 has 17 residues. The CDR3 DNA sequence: TGTGCCAGCAGCCTCGGTAGCGGGGGATATAGCAATCAGCCCCAGCATTTT. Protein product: CASSLGSGGYSNQPQHF.

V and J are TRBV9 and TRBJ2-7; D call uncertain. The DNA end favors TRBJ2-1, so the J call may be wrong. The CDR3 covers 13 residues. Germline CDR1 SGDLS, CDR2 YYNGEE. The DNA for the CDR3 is TGTGCCAGCAGCGTAGCCCGAGGTTGGGAGCAGTTCTTC. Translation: CASSVARGWEQFF.

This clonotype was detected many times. The CDR3 sequence is CATSRVRGTANTGELFF. DNA for the CDR3: TGTGCCACCAGCAGAGTAAGGGGGACAGCGAACACCGGGGAGCTGTTTTTT. This chain joins TRBV15 and TRBJ2-2; TRBD1 agrees at 7 bases. V shed 1 base, J shed 0 bases, and the junction held 5 bases outside the gene matches. The CDR3 contains 17 residues. Germline CDR1 LNHNV, CDR2 YYDKDF (reference sequence).

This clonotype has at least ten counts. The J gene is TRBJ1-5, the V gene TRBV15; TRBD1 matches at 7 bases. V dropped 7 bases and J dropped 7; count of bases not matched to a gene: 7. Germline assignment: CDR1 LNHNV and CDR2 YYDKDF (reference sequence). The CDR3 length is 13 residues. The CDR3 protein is CATKTGTGQPQHF. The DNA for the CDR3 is TGTGCCACCAAGACAGGGACGGGGCAGCCCCAGCATTTT.

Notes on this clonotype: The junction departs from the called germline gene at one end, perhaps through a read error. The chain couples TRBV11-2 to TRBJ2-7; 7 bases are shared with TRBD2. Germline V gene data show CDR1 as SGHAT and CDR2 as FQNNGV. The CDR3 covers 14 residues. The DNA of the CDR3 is TGTGCCAGCGGCTTAGCGGGTGCGTCCCCCGAGCAGTACTTC. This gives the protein CASGLAGASPEQYF.

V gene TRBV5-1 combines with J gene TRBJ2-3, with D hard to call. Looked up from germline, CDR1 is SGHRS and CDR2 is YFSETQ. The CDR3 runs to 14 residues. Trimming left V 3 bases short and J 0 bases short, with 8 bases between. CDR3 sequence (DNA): TGCGCCAGCAGCTATGGACCTAGCACAGATACGCAGTATTTT. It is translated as CASSYGPSTDTQYF.

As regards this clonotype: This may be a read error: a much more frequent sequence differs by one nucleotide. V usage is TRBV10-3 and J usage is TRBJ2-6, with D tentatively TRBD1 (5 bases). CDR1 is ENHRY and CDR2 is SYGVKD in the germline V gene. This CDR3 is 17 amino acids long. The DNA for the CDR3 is TGTGCCAGTAGTATGCACCGAAGGATCTCTGGGGCCAGCGTCCTGACTTTC. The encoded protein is CASSMHRRISGASVLTF.

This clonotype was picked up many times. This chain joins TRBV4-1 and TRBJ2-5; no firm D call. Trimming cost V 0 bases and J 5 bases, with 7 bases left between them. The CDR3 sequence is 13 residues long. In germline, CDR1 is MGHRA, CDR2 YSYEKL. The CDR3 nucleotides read TGCGCCAGCAGCCAAGATAGAGTGGAGACCCAGTACTTC. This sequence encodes CASSQDRVETQYF.

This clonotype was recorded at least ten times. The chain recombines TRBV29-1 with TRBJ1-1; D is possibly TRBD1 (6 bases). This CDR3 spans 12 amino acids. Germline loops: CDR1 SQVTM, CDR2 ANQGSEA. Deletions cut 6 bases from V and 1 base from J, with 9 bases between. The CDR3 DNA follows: TGCAGCGTGGAACAGGGGAACACTGAAGCTTTCTTT. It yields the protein CSVEQGNTEAFF.

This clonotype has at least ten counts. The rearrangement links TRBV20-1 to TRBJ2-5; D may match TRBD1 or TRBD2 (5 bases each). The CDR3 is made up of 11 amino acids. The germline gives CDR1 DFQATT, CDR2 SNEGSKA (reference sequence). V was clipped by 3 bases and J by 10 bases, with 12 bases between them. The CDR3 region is CSARGEVNQYF. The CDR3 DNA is TGCAGTGCTAGGGGGGAAGTGAACCAGTACTTC.

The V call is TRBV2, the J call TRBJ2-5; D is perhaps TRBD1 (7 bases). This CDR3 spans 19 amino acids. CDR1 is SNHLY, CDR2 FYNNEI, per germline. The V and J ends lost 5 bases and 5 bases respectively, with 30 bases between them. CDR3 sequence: CASSRPQPPGSDRAETQYF. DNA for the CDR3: TGTGCCAGCAGTAGACCCCAACCACCCGGGAGCGACAGGGCTGAGACCCAGTACTTC.

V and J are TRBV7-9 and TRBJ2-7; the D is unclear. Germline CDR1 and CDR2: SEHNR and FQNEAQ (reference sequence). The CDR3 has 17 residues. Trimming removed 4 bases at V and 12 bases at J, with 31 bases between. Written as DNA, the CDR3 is TGTGCCAGCAGCTCGCGCCCGGGCCAACCCGAGAAGCACCTCCCGTACTTC. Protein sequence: CASSSRPGQPEKHLPYF.

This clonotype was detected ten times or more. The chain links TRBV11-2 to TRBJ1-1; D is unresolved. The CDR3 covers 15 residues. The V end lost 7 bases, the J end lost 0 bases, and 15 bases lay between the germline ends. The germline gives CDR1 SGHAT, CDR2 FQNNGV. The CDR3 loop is CASTPGPVMNTEAFF. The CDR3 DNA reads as TGTGCCAGCACCCCCGGTCCAGTCATGAACACTGAAGCTTTCTTT.

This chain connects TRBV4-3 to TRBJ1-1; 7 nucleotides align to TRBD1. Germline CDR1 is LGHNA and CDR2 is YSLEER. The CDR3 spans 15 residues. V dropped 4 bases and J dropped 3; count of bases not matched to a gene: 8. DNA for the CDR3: TGCGCCAGCAGCCGCGGACAGGCCGGGGACACTGAAGCTTTCTTT. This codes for CASSRGQAGDTEAFF.

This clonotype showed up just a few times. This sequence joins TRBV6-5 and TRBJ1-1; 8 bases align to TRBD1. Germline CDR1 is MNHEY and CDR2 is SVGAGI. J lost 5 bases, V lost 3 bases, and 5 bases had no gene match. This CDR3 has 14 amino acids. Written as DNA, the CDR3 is TGTGCCAGCAGTTATCGGACAGGGATGACTGAAGCTTTCTTT. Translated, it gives CASSYRTGMTEAFF.